This T cell receptor (beta chain) derives from a study of blood T cells in healthy people across ages. General study points: Estimated diversity across one million T cells was deemed an underestimate. Age showed a roughly linear inverse relationship with TCR beta diversity per million T cells. Unsorted PBMCs blocked a conclusive comparison of naive and antigen-experienced cells.

A J-beta primer mix and a sample-barcoded 5' primer were used in a second PCR of about 6 to 12 cycles. MiXCR, run by TCRdb on the 5' RACE reads, gives a single entry per CDR3 protein. The sample has about 400,000 distinct CDR3 sequences; approximately 51% are singletons. CDR1 is SGHTA, CDR2 FQGNSA, per germline. The CDR3 is made up of 16 amino acids. After removal of 5 bases from V and 2 bases from J, the junction contained 8 bases not matched to a gene. Caucasian individuals from Russia who were healthy and aged roughly 6 to 95 acted as donors. About this clonotype itself: Its specificity is unknown.

The chain uses TRBV7-2 and TRBJ2-3; 9 bases fit TRBD2. The clonotype originates from a man in his 60s in good health. The sequenced sample consisted of blood. This CDR3 is CASSPSPSGNTDTQYF. For the CDR3, the DNA is TGTGCCAGCAGCCCCAGTCCTAGCGGGAACACAGATACGCAGTATTTT.